This T cell receptor (beta chain) was sequenced for a study of shared clonotypes between healthy human individuals (dated by TCRdb to 2019 to 2021). The study in broad terms: A couple of women and three men aged 18 to 49 years were included in the cohort. Per donor, three plates each were used for CD4 naive and CD4 memory, two for CD8 naive, and one for CD8 memory. Blood TCR repertoires of roughly five healthy adults were deeply sequenced to estimate repertoire size and the extent of clonotype sharing between individuals. Libraries were prepared and TCR repertoires were sequenced by different laboratories using diverse techniques, in order to increase sequencing depth and limit assay-specific biases. Each donor's leukapheresis produced roughly between roughly 0.85 and 9.5 billion PBMCs. Beyond this particular receptor, the publication reports: Because the study included a small number of donors, the genetic and exposure-history diversity represented was limited. Only blood was sampled, and tissue TCR repertoires likely differ from those in blood. Based on pairwise subsampling, the degree of clonotype sharing among donors was expected to be affected by sequencing depth. Even with the large sequencing depth, rarefaction of the sorted-subset datasets indicated that sequencing was incomplete. When a few donors were compared, the shared fraction of clonotypes was around 5% for naive CD4, 3.5% for naive CD8, 2.3% for memory CD4, and 0.4% for memory CD8. Estimated clonotype richness was generally larger for naive than for memory subsets. Clonotypes shared by all four sorted-subset donors showed higher generation probabilities than non-shared clonotypes.

Using the deep immunoSEQ assay, TCR CDR3 regions were amplified from genomic DNA by multiplex PCR. Genomic DNA extracted from each cell subset was distributed evenly over all wells of several immunoSEQ 96-well plates, and each plate served as one replicate. Each replicate PCR for sorted subsets received about 220 ng genomic DNA, equal to tens of thousands of T cell genomes. Purified libraries were measured with a Qubit 3.0 fluorometer, size-checked on a Bioanalyzer 2100, and measured again with the KAPA Library Quantification kit. Each immunoSEQ 96-well plate was sequenced on its own single-read 150-cycle Illumina NextSeq 550 flow cell. Per the authors' processing: Because the immunoSEQ output included only junctional sequences and no quality scores, the filtering could not be the same as the filtering used for full-length reads. To assign V/J genes and CDR3, sequences were annotated using PyIR, a Python wrapper for IgBLAST v1.9, with IMGT germline references. Any read was removed if the V/J assignment was weak (E-value above 1e-6), the CDR3 was missing, or the read contained stop codons, out-of-frame junctions, or ambiguous translated residues. A V3J clonotype was defined by an identical inferred V gene, J gene, and CDR3 amino acid sequence. Percentage overlap between repertoires was computed as shared unique clonotypes divided by the size of the smaller repertoire. Richness of each repertoire was evaluated using RTK rarefaction, the Chao1 estimator, and Recon v2.1 estimates of unobserved clonotypes. Generation probabilities were computed with OLGA for all TCRbeta clonotypes obtained by the gDNA method from several donors. Sourced from immuneACCESS, this table was stored by TCRdb with only in-frame sequences that have V and J called. A share of the clones is absent; for the studies checked, an unresolved V gene accounts for under half, and the remainder has no known explanation. V and J calls and clone size are copied from that table; D and trimming were computed from the DNA. The sample table holds approximately 1.5 million clones, of which approximately 98.5% were seen once. About 0.34% of the sample rests with the top ten.

Reading the germline V gene gives CDR1 SGHRS and CDR2 YFSETQ. A distance of 10 bases separates the germline ends of V and J, which lose 3 bases and 0 bases respectively. CDR3 length: 15 amino acids, cysteine to phenylalanine. Just the 45-base CDR3 DNA is kept, in frame starting at base 1. Worth noting for this clone: This receptor's antigen is unknown. No base quality information exists; no much larger clone differs at one position.

Healthy HIV-negative adults with no recently reported acute infections or vaccinations were included as donors. Only Caucasian adults living in Nashville, Tennessee, USA were represented among the donors. CD4+ T cells were enriched by magnetic negative selection, after which naive cells were positively selected on CD45RA and the negative fraction was taken as the memory subset. After blood collection by leukapheresis, PBMCs were isolated using Ficoll-Histopaque density gradient centrifugation and then cryopreserved in the vapor phase of liquid nitrogen. Analytical flow cytometry was used to check the purity and quantity of each magnetically sorted T cell population. Genomic DNA was isolated from every sorted fraction and measured by UV absorbance on a Nanodrop 2000c.

Rearrangement joined TRBV5-1 to TRBJ2-1, with a tentative D gene TRBD1 over 6 matching bases. The sequenced material came from naive CD4+ T cells sorted from blood. The sample's cell subset or site label is to be understood as: CD45RA+ positively selected. This receptor was taken from a man in his thirties or forties in good health. The nucleotides are TGCGCCAGCAGCTGGGACACCAGCTCCTACAATGAGCAGTTCTTC. Its coded protein is CASSWDTSSYNEQFF.